The following is a T cell receptor beta chain sequence with its context. The sample comes from a study of identical twins. The CDR3 length is 13 residues. The V end was cut by 0 bases, the J end by 1 base, with 6 bases between. Per the germline V gene, CDR1 is SQVTM and CDR2 is ANQGSEA. TCRdb fed the 5' RACE reads into MiXCR, producing one record per CDR3 protein. The sample carries some 900,000 distinct CDR3 sequences, approximately 13% recorded once. These data are also associated with another study on yellow fever vaccine responses in identical twins.

The clonotype comes from a woman between 18 and 29 years old in good health. Sequences were obtained from PBMCs. This sequence joins TRBV29-1 and TRBJ1-1; no definite D call. The CDR3: CSVEDRQNTEAFF. CDR3 nucleotide sequence: TGCAGCGTTGAAGATCGGCAGAACACTGAAGCTTTCTTT.